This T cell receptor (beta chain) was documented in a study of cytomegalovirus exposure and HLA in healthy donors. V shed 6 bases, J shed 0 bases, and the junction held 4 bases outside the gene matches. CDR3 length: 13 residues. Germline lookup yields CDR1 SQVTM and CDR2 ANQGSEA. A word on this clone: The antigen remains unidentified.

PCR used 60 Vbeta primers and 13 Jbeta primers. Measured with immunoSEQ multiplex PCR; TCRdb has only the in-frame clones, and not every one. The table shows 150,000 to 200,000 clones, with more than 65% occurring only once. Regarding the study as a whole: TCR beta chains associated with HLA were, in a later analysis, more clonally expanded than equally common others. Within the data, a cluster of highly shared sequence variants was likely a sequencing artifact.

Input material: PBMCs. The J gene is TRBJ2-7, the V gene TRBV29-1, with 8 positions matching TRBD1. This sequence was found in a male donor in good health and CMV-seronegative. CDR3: CSVGQGSSYEQYF. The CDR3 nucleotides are TGCAGCGTCGGACAGGGTAGCTCCTACGAGCAGTACTTC.